The clone carrying this T cell receptor beta chain was observed a handful of times. The antigen is not known. CDR3 length: 16 amino acids. Trimming stripped 4 bases from V and 6 bases from J, with 20 bases between. The germline gives CDR1 LGHDT, CDR2 YNNKEL (reference sequence). TCRdb ran MiXCR on the RT-PCR reads and lists one entry per CDR3 protein. The sample lists 530,000 or so distinct CDR3 sequences, approximately 12% seen once, with roughly a tenth in the top ten. This specimen belongs to a study of response to subunit inactivated influenza vaccine. Study results and limitations: Each seasonal flu vaccination may recruit only limited new T cells, authors suggested.

This TCR came from a man aged 50-60 years who received an inactivated influenza vaccine. This specimen was PBMCs from blood, taken on the day of vaccination. The chain is built from TRBV3-1 and TRBJ2-3; D is perhaps TRBD2 (7 bases). CDR3 region: CASSPRGGLSGDTQYF. The DNA for the CDR3 is TGTGCCAGCAGCCCCAGAGGGGGACTAAGTGGTGATACGCAGTATTTT.